This T cell receptor (beta chain) was observed in a study of T-cell memory formation after mild COVID-19. About the study: TCR clusters showed largely donor specificity. Whole-study results and caveats: Contracting clones from day 15 to 85 showed balanced CD4/CD8; later expanders favored CD4+. Contracting CD8+ clones were enriched in EMRA, CD4+ mainly in CM and EM.

V lost 2 bases and J lost 2; bases outside the gene matches: 5. The CDR3 spans 15 residues. CDR1 SGHDN and CDR2 FVKESK come from the germline V gene. TCRdb reprocessed the 5' RACE reads via MiXCR and lists one record per CDR3 protein. The repertoire holds around 320,000 distinct CDR3 sequences, with around 19% as singletons. This clonotype was seen only a few times. What it binds is not known. The rearrangement uses TRBV14 and TRBJ2-5; 7 nucleotides line up with TRBD1. This receptor was obtained from a man aged 18 to 35 who had mild COVID-19 (a few samples of this study predate the infection). Cell type and time point are not known. Sequencing used PBMCs or a T cell subset sorted from them (not recorded which). In nucleotides, the CDR3 is TGTGCCAGCAGCCAATTTCCGGGACAGCAAGAGACCCAGTACTTC. Its protein product is CASSQFPGQQETQYF. The full variable domain, rest sourced from reference TRBV14 and TRBJ2-5, is EAGVTQFPSHSVIEKGQTVTLRCDPISGHDNLYWYRRVMGKEIKFLLHFVKESKQDESGMPNNRFLAERTGGTYSTLKVQPAELEDSGVYFCASSQFPGQQETQYFGPGTRLLVL.